This is a list of T cell receptor beta chains from one sample in a study of T cell responses to AZD1222 COVID-19 vaccine. TCRdb's table, derived via immunoSEQ multiplex PCR, lists solely in-frame clones and lacks some. The data show 120,000 or so clones, 70% to 90% seen once. Sequences were derived from peripheral blood, sampled on day 0 of AZD1222 vaccination. Every receptor here comes from an adult in good health. The CDR3 runs from the conserved cysteine through the conserved F or W. D genes are given only for firm matches. Clone size, where shown, is once, few, many, or a class for clones that have expanded.

TRBV11-2	TRBJ2-1	NA	TRBD2	TGTGCCAGCAGCCGTACTAGCGGGACTTACAATGAGCAGTTCTTC	CASSRTSGTYNEQFF
TRBV19	TRBJ2-2	NA	TRBD2	TGTGCCAGCAGGACTAGCGGCAACACCGGGGAGCTGTTTTTT	CASRTSGNTGELFF
TRBV15	TRBJ1-3	NA	NA	TGTGCCACCAGCAGAGATCAGGCCGTCAGAGGAAACACCATATATTTT	CATSRDQAVRGNTIYF
TRBV5-4	TRBJ2-5	NA	NA	TGTGCCAGCAGCTCCGGGACCCAGCTTTCTGAGACCCAGTACTTC	CASSSGTQLSETQYF
TRBV2	TRBJ2-5	NA	TRBD2	TGTGCCAGCACCCTTTGGGCTAGCGGGGGGAGGGAGACCCAGTACTTC	CASTLWASGGRETQYF
TRBV10-1	TRBJ2-7	NA	NA	TGCGCCAGCAGTGCCCAGTTAGGGGGCTACGAGCAGTACTTC	CASSAQLGGYEQYF
TRBV5-6	TRBJ2-5	NA	NA	TGTGCCAGCAGCTTTCGGGACTTACAAGAGACCCAGTACTTC	CASSFRDLQETQYF
TRBV7-9	TRBJ1-4	NA	TRBD1	TGTGCCAGCAGCTTAGGGACAGGGATTGAAAAACTGTTTTTT	CASSLGTGIEKLFF
TRBV7-3	TRBJ2-1	NA	TRBD2	TGTGCCAGCAGCCCTGGACTAGCGGGGGTTGGTGAGCAGTTCTTC	CASSPGLAGVGEQFF
TRBV7-8	TRBJ2-7	few	NA	TGTGCCAGCACTCCCCCCGAGCAGTACTTC	CASTPPEQYF
TRBV7-3	TRBJ1-1	NA	TRBD1	TGTGCCAGCAGCTCGGGACAGGGACTCCAAGCTTTCTTT	CASSSGQGLQAFF
TRBV14	TRBJ2-4	NA	TRBD1	TGTGCCAGCAGCTCGAGGACAGGAATAAACATTCAGTACTTC	CASSSRTGINIQYF
TRBV18	TRBJ2-7	NA	NA	TGTGCCAGCCAGCGGGACACGGGCGCCTACGAGCAGTACTTC	CASQRDTGAYEQYF
TRBV5-4	TRBJ1-2	once	NA	TGTGCCAGCAGCCCGTACGGTCAGGGCTACACCTTC	CASSPYGQGYTF
TRBV24-1	TRBJ1-5	NA	TRBD1	TGTGCCACCAGTGACGGAACAGGGGGCAATCAGCCCCAGCATTTT	CATSDGTGGNQPQHF
TRBV5-8	TRBJ2-3	NA	NA	TGTGCCAGCAGCAGGGTCCACCCCTCGAGCACAGATACGCAGTATTTT	CASSRVHPSSTDTQYF
TRBV5-8	TRBJ1-2	once	TRBD1	TGTGCCAGCAGCTCGGGACAGGGGGCATATGGCTACACCTTC	CASSSGQGAYGYTF
TRBV19	TRBJ2-5	NA	TRBD1	TGTGCCAGTAGTGCGGACAGGGGTGGGGAGACCCAGTACTTC	CASSADRGGETQYF
TRBV7-2	TRBJ1-2	few	NA	TGTGCCAGCAGCTTACCCGTAGCTAACTATGGCTACACCTTC	CASSLPVANYGYTF
TRBV5-1	TRBJ2-5	NA	NA	TGCGCCAGCAGCTTACCGGCTGGGGAGACCCAGTACTTC	CASSLPAGETQYF
TRBV11-2	TRBJ2-7	NA	TRBD2	TGTGCCAGCAGCTTAGGCCTAGCGGGAGCTTACGAGCAGTACTTC	CASSLGLAGAYEQYF
TRBV18	TRBJ1-6	NA	NA	TGTGCCAGCTCACCAACCCAGGAGAATAATTCACCCCTCCACTTT	CASSPTQENNSPLHF
TRBV5-1	TRBJ2-7	NA	TRBD2	TGCGCCAGCAGCCCGGGGACTAGCGGGGGGCAGTACTTC	CASSPGTSGGQYF
TRBV15	TRBJ2-5	NA	TRBD2	TGTGCCACCAGCAGAGCGTCCAGCGGGAACCAAGAGACCCAGTACTTC	CATSRASSGNQETQYF
TRBV28	TRBJ1-2	NA	NA	TGTGCCAGCAGTTTAATCGGGTCCTTTTACACCTTC	CASSLIGSFYTF
TRBV25-1	TRBJ1-1	NA	TRBD1	TGTGCCAGCAGTCCCCGACAGGGGGCCGGCACTGAAGCTTTCTTT	CASSPRQGAGTEAFF
TRBV2	TRBJ1-2	NA	TRBD1	TGTGCCAGCAATTTTCAGGGGGCATCTTATGGCTACACCTTC	CASNFQGASYGYTF
TRBV11-2	TRBJ1-2	NA	TRBD1	TGTGCCAGCAGCTCCGGGACAGGGGGCCCATATGGCTACACCTTC	CASSSGTGGPYGYTF
TRBV5-1	TRBJ2-1	NA	NA	TGCGCCAGCAGGTCAGGGAATAACTCCTACAATGAGCAGTTCTTC	CASRSGNNSYNEQFF
TRBV19	TRBJ2-1	NA	NA	TGTGCCAGTAGTATAGATCTGGCGGGGAGCTACAATGAGCAGTTCTTC	CASSIDLAGSYNEQFF
TRBV28	TRBJ1-2	NA	TRBD1	TGTGCCAGCAGACCACAGGGGGTCGGCTATGGCTACACCTTC	CASRPQGVGYGYTF
TRBV12-3/TRBV12-4	TRBJ2-2	few	NA	TGTGCCAGCCCCGACACGAACACCGGGGAGCTGTTTTTT	CASPDTNTGELFF
TRBV15	TRBJ1-3	NA	NA	TGTGCCACCAGCAGAGATTTCGACCCATCAGGAAACACCATATATTTT	CATSRDFDPSGNTIYF